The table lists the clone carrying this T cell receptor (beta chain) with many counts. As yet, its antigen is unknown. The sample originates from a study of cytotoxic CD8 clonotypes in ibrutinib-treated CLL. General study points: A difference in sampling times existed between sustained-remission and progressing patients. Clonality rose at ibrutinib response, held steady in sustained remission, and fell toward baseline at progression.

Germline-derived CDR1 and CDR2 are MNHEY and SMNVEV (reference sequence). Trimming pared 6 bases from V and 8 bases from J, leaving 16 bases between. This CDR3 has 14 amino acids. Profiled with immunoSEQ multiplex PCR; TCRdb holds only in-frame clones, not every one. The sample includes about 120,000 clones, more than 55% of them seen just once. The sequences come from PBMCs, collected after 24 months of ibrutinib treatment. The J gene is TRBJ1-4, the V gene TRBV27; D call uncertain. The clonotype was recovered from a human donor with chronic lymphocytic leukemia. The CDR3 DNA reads TGTGCCAGCAGCCTTCTGAGAACCTCAGAAAAACTGTTTTTT. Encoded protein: CASSLLRTSEKLFF.